These 26 T cell receptor beta chains share one sample of origin, sequenced in a study of vaccination effects on CD4 cells after COVID-19. No antigen has been identified for these receptors. Data came from immunoSEQ multiplex PCR; TCRdb stores just in-frame clones and leaves some out. Among 64,000 or so clones listed, around four fifths were seen once. Before sequencing took place, the ViraFEST assay used viral peptide pools to expand antigen-specific CD4+ T cells. Following 10 days of culture, CD4+ T cells were isolated. All participants had two doses of either the BNT162b2 or mRNA-1273 vaccine. The starting material was CD4+ T cells from PBMCs cultured with HCoV-OC43 spike peptides, obtained after COVID-19 vaccination. The subset here: HCoV-OC43 spike overlapping peptide pool stimulation. Receptors were obtained from a human donor who received a COVID-19 vaccine.

This chain joins TRBV5-1 and TRBJ1-4; D remains ambiguous. The germline gives CDR1 SGHRS, CDR2 YFSETQ. The V and J ends lost 5 bases and 8 bases respectively, with 13 bases between them. CDR3 length equals 13 residues. DNA for the CDR3: TGCGCCAGCAGTCGGGCCCCGGGGGAAAAACTGTTTTTT. This codes for CASSRAPGEKLFF.

The rearrangement joins TRBV19 to TRBJ1-5, with 7 bases identical to TRBD1. CDR3 length equals 15 residues. J was trimmed by 3 bases and V by 6 bases; bases with no gene match: 8. CDR1 is LNHDA, CDR2 SQIVND, per germline (reference sequence). For the CDR3, the DNA is TGTGCCAGTAGGGATCAGGGACAGATCAATCAGCCCCAGCATTTT. This gives the protein CASRDQGQINQPQHF.

The genes are TRBV14 and TRBJ1-1; 8 bases match TRBD1. The germline CDR1 and CDR2 sequences are SGHDN and FVKESK. This CDR3 comprises 17 residues. V shed 4 bases and J 1 base; nucleotides not matched to a gene: 11. The CDR3, as DNA: TGTGCCAGCAGCCCCCGCGGAAAGGACAGGGAGAACACTGAAGCTTTCTTT. It specifies CASSPRGKDRENTEAFF.

This clone is a singleton in its sample. V usage is TRBV19 and J usage is TRBJ2-5; D gene unclear. The CDR3 length is 15 residues. Trimming took 5 bases from V and 0 from J, leaving 13 bases between them. Germline V gene sequence: CDR1 LNHDA, CDR2 SQIVND (reference sequence). The CDR3 loop reads CASSGDQAYQETQYF. The CDR3, as DNA: TGTGCCAGTAGTGGAGACCAGGCGTACCAAGAGACCCAGTACTTC.

The chain recombines TRBV28 with TRBJ2-5, with 9 bases lining up with TRBD2. Trimming cost V 10 bases and J 5 bases; bases outside gene matches: 14. Germline CDR1 MDHEN, CDR2 SYDVKM. CDR3 length: 15 residues. The CDR3 region is CATTRAAGGGETQYF. The CDR3 coding sequence is TGTGCCACCACCCGCGCAGCGGGGGGTGGGGAGACCCAGTACTTC.

The sample holds a few counts of this clone. The chain recombines TRBV27 with TRBJ1-1; D gene ambiguous. Trimming cost V 0 bases and J 10 bases, with 18 bases left between them. Germline-derived CDR1 and CDR2 are MNHEY and SMNVEV (reference sequence). CDR3 length: 15 amino acids. This CDR3 reads CASSLSSRVGIRAFF. As DNA, the CDR3 is TGTGCCAGCAGTTTATCGTCGAGGGTTGGGATTAGAGCTTTCTTT.

The chain is built from TRBV10-2 and TRBJ2-3; 8 positions match TRBD2. CDR1 and CDR2 from the germline V gene are WSHSY and SAAADI. This CDR3 is built from 15 residues. The V gene end was trimmed by 7 bases and the J gene end by 2 bases; junction bases not matched to a gene: 8. The CDR3 spells CASMLIAGSTDTQYF. CDR3 coding DNA: TGCGCCAGCATGCTGATAGCGGGGTCCACAGATACGCAGTATTTT.

This clone was recorded once. The chain recombines TRBV6-5 with TRBJ1-5, with no clear D. Germline CDR1 and CDR2: MNHEY and SVGAGI. With 2 bases removed from V and 0 bases from J, the gap between germline ends came to 8 bases. This CDR3 has 15 amino acids. CDR3 in amino acids: CASSYTSDSNQPQHF. The DNA for the CDR3 is TGTGCCAGCAGTTACACATCAGATAGCAATCAGCCCCAGCATTTT.

The J gene is TRBJ2-5, the V gene TRBV10-1; 9 nucleotides agree with TRBD1. V lost 5 bases, J lost 4 bases, and 2 bases stayed unmatched. This CDR3 contains 13 residues. The germline gives CDR1 WNHNN, CDR2 SYGVQD (reference sequence). The CDR3 sequence: CASSRDRVETQYF. DNA for the CDR3: TGCGCCAGCAGTCGGGACAGGGTAGAGACCCAGTACTTC.

The chain links TRBV9 to TRBJ2-5, with TRBD2 matching 11 bases. The CDR3 length is 16 residues. Germline-derived CDR1 and CDR2 are SGDLS and YYNGEE. With V trimmed by 2 bases and J by 2 bases, 5 bases remained unmatched. CDR3 sequence reads: CASSVGTSGLQETQYF. CDR3 sequence (DNA): TGTGCCAGCAGCGTCGGGACTAGCGGATTACAAGAGACCCAGTACTTC.

V gene TRBV7-2 combines with J gene TRBJ1-6, with 7 bases aligning to TRBD1. The CDR3 sequence is 14 residues long. V dropped 5 bases and J dropped 9; count of bases not matched to a gene: 7. Per germline, CDR1 SGHTA and CDR2 FQGNSA. The CDR3 spells CASSPDRVGSPLHF. The CDR3 DNA is TGTGCCAGCAGCCCCGACAGGGTCGGTTCACCCCTCCACTTT.

The chain employs TRBV6-6 and TRBJ2-6, with 13 bases lining up with TRBD2. Germline V lookup: CDR1 MNHNY, CDR2 SVGAGI (reference sequence). After removal of 5 bases from V and 0 bases from J, the junction contained 1 base not matched to a gene. The CDR3 is 17 amino acids. The CDR3 nucleotides read TGTGCCAGCAGTCGACTAGCGGGGGGCTCTGGGGCCAACGTCCTGACTTTC. As protein: CASSRLAGGSGANVLTF.

The rearrangement joins TRBV7-9 to TRBJ2-6, with D perhaps matching TRBD2 (6 bases). The germline V gene has CDR1 SEHNR and CDR2 FQNEAQ (reference sequence). Trimming took off 7 bases at V and 0 bases at J, with 10 bases between the two ends. The CDR3 sequence is 15 residues long. CDR3 DNA sequence: TGTGCCAGCACCCTGCGGGGCTCTGGGGCCAACGTCCTGACTTTC. It yields the protein CASTLRGSGANVLTF.

The rearrangement uses TRBV29-1 and TRBJ2-1; 7 nucleotides agree with TRBD2. Germline assignment: CDR1 SQVTM and CDR2 ANQGSEA. V was pared by 0 bases and J by 10 bases, with 15 bases of the junction left unmatched. The CDR3 sequence is 16 residues long. The CDR3 spells CSVEDLGKRGSLEQFF. In DNA form, the CDR3 reads TGCAGCGTTGAAGATCTGGGCAAGCGGGGCTCCTTGGAGCAGTTCTTC.

The chain is built from TRBV24-1 and TRBJ2-1; 7 bases line up with TRBD1. The CDR3 is 14 residues long. From germline, CDR1 is KGHDR and CDR2 SFDVKD. J was trimmed by 8 bases and V by 5 bases; bases with no gene match: 8. The CDR3 spells CATSVGGPFDEQFF. CDR3 DNA sequence: TGTGCCACCAGTGTAGGGGGCCCCTTCGATGAGCAGTTCTTC.

The chain has TRBV18 and TRBJ1-2; no reliable D call. Germline V gives CDR1 KGHSH, CDR2 LQKENI. V lost 3 bases to trimming and J lost 1 base, with 9 bases between them. This CDR3 comprises 14 residues. In DNA, the CDR3 is TGTGCCAGCTCACCCGCGCGGGATAACTATGGCTACACCTTC. It encodes CASSPARDNYGYTF.

The chain couples TRBV28 to TRBJ1-2; D not certain. V lost 5 bases and J lost 4, with 11 bases in between. The CDR3 loop spans 13 amino acids. Germline CDR1 and CDR2: MDHEN and SYDVKM. CDR3 bases: TGTGCCAGCAGTCTTGCAGTGCCCTATGGCTACACCTTC. This encodes CASSLAVPYGYTF.

V usage is TRBV2 and J usage is TRBJ2-1; TRBD1 agrees at 8 bases. Germline lookup yields CDR1 SNHLY and CDR2 FYNNEI. CDR3 length equals 14 residues. With 6 bases clipped from V and 6 bases from J, the junction kept 7 bases outside the gene matches. CDR3 bases: TGTGCCAGCAGGGCGGACAGGGACCTCAATGAGCAGTTCTTC. It is translated as CASRADRDLNEQFF.

This chain links TRBV18 with TRBJ1-1, with unresolved D. The V end lost 1 base, the J end lost 3 bases, and 12 bases lay between the germline ends. This CDR3 has 15 residues. Germline CDR1 is KGHSH and CDR2 is LQKENI. The CDR3 reads CASSPRADGDTEAFF. CDR3 in DNA: TGTGCCAGCTCACCACGGGCAGACGGGGACACTGAAGCTTTCTTT.

The chain links TRBV3-1 (or the pseudogene TRBV3-2) to TRBJ2-5, with 7 bases aligning to TRBD2. V shed 8 bases and J 5 bases; nucleotides not matched to a gene: 11. Germline values: CDR1 LGHDT, CDR2 YNNKEL (reference sequence). The length of the CDR3 is 14 residues. In DNA form, the CDR3 reads TGTGCCAGCCGCCGCGGGGCTAGCGGCGAGACCCAGTACTTC. It codes for CASRRGASGETQYF.

This chain connects TRBV7-8 to TRBJ1-6; D gene ambiguous. Germline V gives CDR1 SGHVS, CDR2 FQNEAQ. Trimming removed 1 base at V and 5 bases at J, with 3 bases between. This CDR3 is 13 amino acids long. The CDR3 nucleotides are TGTGCCAGCAGCTTAGTCAATAATTCACCCCTCCACTTT. This sequence encodes CASSLVNNSPLHF.

V usage is TRBV18 and J usage is TRBJ1-2; D is uncertain. The CDR3 is 14 residues long. V was trimmed by 8 bases and J by 8 bases, leaving 21 bases between them. Germline CDR1 is KGHSH and CDR2 is LQKENI. The CDR3 sequence: CASTRSWDTGGYTF. The CDR3 DNA reads TGTGCCAGCACGCGCTCCTGGGATACTGGCGGCTACACCTTC. Using reference TRBV18 and TRBJ1-2 for the parts outside the CDR3, the full variable domain is NAGVMQNPRHLVRRRGQEARLRCSPMKGHSHVYWYRQLPEEGLKFMVYLQKENIIDESGMPKERFSAEFPKEGPSILRIQQVVRGDSAAYFCASTRSWDTGGYTFGSGTRLTVV.

This rearrangement joins TRBV4-3 to TRBJ1-4; perhaps TRBD1 as D (5 bases). Trimming took off 8 bases at V and 7 bases at J, with 20 bases between the two ends. Germline V gene data show CDR1 as LGHNA and CDR2 as YSLEER. This CDR3 comprises 15 residues. The CDR3 spells CASANWGGVSEKLFF. The CDR3 bases are TGCGCCAGCGCGAATTGGGGGGGGGTATCTGAAAAACTGTTTTTT.

The CDR3 here is CASSLRGPGLAYTGELFF. The CDR3, as DNA: TGTGCCAGCAGCTTAAGGGGGCCCGGGCTAGCGTACACCGGGGAGCTGTTTTTT. The rearrangement links TRBV7-3 to TRBJ2-2; either TRBD1 or TRBD2 may supply D (6 bases each). V was pared by 1 base and J by 3 bases, with 18 bases between. The CDR3 contains 18 residues. The germline V gene encodes CDR1 SGHTA and CDR2 FQGTGA.

Details on this clone: The junction does not match germline at one end; this may be a read error. The chain recombines TRBV5-5 with TRBJ1-6; D gene unclear. Germline V gene data show CDR1 as SGHKS and CDR2 as YYEKEE (reference sequence). The CDR3 runs 11 residues. CDR3: CASSSRAEENF. The DNA for the CDR3 is TGTGCCAGCAGCAGTCGGGCGGAGGAGAACTTT.

The rearrangement links TRBV6-5 to TRBJ2-7; 7 positions match TRBD1. Germline CDR1 and CDR2: MNHEY and SVGAGI. The CDR3 has 14 amino acids. The trim removed 6 bases at V and 2 bases at J, leaving 7 bases unmatched. CDR3 residues: CASRLNRGAYEQYV. CDR3 coding DNA: TGTGCCAGCAGGTTGAACAGGGGAGCCTACGAGCAGTACGTC.